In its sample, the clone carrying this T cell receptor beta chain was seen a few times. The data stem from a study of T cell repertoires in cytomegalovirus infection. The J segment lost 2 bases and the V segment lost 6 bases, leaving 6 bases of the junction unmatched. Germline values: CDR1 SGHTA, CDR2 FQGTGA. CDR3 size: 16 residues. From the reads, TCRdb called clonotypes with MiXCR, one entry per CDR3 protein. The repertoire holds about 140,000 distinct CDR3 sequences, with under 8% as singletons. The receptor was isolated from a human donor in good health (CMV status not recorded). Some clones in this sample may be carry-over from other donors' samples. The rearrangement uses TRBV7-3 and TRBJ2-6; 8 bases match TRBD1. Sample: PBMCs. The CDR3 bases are TGTGCCAGCAGTCCGACAGGGGTCCCTGGGGCCAACGTCCTGACTTTC. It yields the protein CASSPTGVPGANVLTF.